One sample yielded the 9 T cell receptor beta chains listed below, sequenced in a study of T cells in Graves' hyperthyroidism and ophthalmopathy. Template material for amplifying TCR beta CDR3 regions consisted of RNA transcripts. First-round RT-PCR targeting the TCR CDR3 was performed with the HTBI primer set. TCRdb called the multiplex PCR reads again in MiXCR, with one record for every CDR3 protein. The table records about 700,000 distinct CDR3 sequences, about 45% of them present only once. The specimen was peripheral blood or thyroid tissue (not recorded which). The receptors originated from an adult man with Graves' disease, either hyperthyroidism or ophthalmopathy (not recorded which).

The chain joins TRBV29-1 to TRBJ2-6; 7 nucleotides line up with TRBD1. With 5 bases clipped from V and 5 bases from J, the junction kept 6 bases outside the gene matches. The CDR3 runs to 14 residues. CDR1 SQVTM and CDR2 ANQGSEA come from the germline V gene. The CDR3 sequence is CSVSTGAWANVLTF. CDR3 in DNA: TGCAGCGTTTCCACAGGGGCGTGGGCCAACGTCCTGACTTTC.

The chain couples TRBV29-1 to TRBJ2-7; 14 bases line up with TRBD2. With V trimmed by 4 bases and J by 5 bases, 4 bases remained unmatched. The CDR3 consists of 14 residues. Germline V gene sequence: CDR1 SQVTM, CDR2 ANQGSEA. The CDR3 here is CSVAGLAGGHEQYF. The CDR3 bases are TGCAGCGTTGCAGGACTAGCGGGAGGTCACGAGCAGTACTTC.

This clonotype came up once. The chain links TRBV25-1 to TRBJ2-7; possibly TRBD2 for D (5 bases). Germline CDR1 reads MGHDK; CDR2 reads SYGVNS. The ends were cut back, 11 bases at V and 0 bases at J, with 17 bases in the middle. This CDR3 region has 14 residues. The CDR3 spells CAWSVSGSSYEQYF. The CDR3 DNA follows: TGTGCCTGGAGTGTATCTGGGAGCTCCTACGAGCAGTACTTC.

This chain joins TRBV19 and TRBJ2-7; 7 bases fit TRBD2. The V segment lost 1 base and the J segment 3 bases; nucleotides outside the gene matches: 0. Looked up from germline, CDR1 is LNHDA and CDR2 is SQIVND (reference sequence). This CDR3 region has 13 residues. CDR3 nucleotide sequence: TGTGCCAGTAGTATAGGGGGGGGCTACGAGCAGTACTTC. Translating gives CASSIGGGYEQYF.

J is TRBJ2-2 and V is TRBV20-1; maybe TRBD1 (5 bases). With 3 bases removed from V and 2 bases from J, the gap between germline ends came to 10 bases. CDR3 length equals 14 residues. Per the germline V gene, CDR1 is DFQATT and CDR2 is SNEGSKA (reference sequence). The DNA of the CDR3 is TGCAGTGCTAGTAGGGGCGGTAACACCGGGGAGCTGTTTTTT. The encoded protein is CSASRGGNTGELFF.

Ten or more counts support this clonotype. The genes are TRBV7-2 and TRBJ1-6; D perhaps matches TRBD1 (6 bases). CDR1 and CDR2 (germline): SGHTA, FQGNSA. Trimming pared 2 bases from V and 7 bases from J, leaving 15 bases between. CDR3 size: 16 residues. The CDR3 region is CASSLIAGQPNSPLHF. CDR3 in DNA: TGTGCCAGCAGCTTAATCGCCGGACAGCCGAATTCACCCCTCCACTTT. Together with reference TRBV7-2 and TRBJ1-6, the CDR3 gives the full variable domain: GAGVSQSPSNKVTEKGKDVELRCDPISGHTALYWYRQSLGQGLEFLIYFQGNSAPDKSGLPSDRFSAERTGGSVSTLTIQRTQQEDSAVYLCASSLIAGQPNSPLHFGNGTRLTVT.

This clonotype came up a few times. V gene TRBV14 combines with J gene TRBJ1-1; D is undetermined. CDR3 length equals 14 residues. CDR1 SGHDN and CDR2 FVKESK come from the germline V gene. V lost 1 base to trimming and J lost 4 bases, with 10 bases between them. The CDR3 sequence is CASSQVAGSTEAFF. The CDR3 bases are TGTGCCAGCAGCCAAGTTGCGGGGTCCACTGAAGCTTTCTTT.

This clonotype was observed once. The rearrangement joins TRBV2 to TRBJ1-4, with D perhaps matching TRBD1 (6 bases). Germline V gene sequence: CDR1 SNHLY, CDR2 FYNNEI. Deletions cut 8 bases from V and 8 bases from J, with 12 bases between. The CDR3 is 12 residues long. As DNA, the CDR3 is TGTGCCAGCGAGGAGGGGGGCGAAAAACTGTTTTTT. Encoded protein: CASEEGGEKLFF.

The sample holds one count of this clonotype. The gene calls are TRBV15 and TRBJ1-6; D ambiguous. V was shortened by 0 bases and J by 9 bases, with 6 bases between the two germline ends. The germline V gene has CDR1 LNHNV and CDR2 YYDKDF (reference sequence). CDR3 length equals 13 residues. The CDR3 coding sequence is TGTGCCACCAGCAGAGATGGCGGTTCACCCCTCCACTTT. Protein product: CATSRDGGSPLHF.